The rows below give T cell receptor beta chains drawn from one sample of a study of cytomegalovirus exposure and HLA in healthy donors. Generated by immunoSEQ multiplex PCR, the TCRdb table keeps only in-frame clones and is missing some. The data contain 70,000 to 95,000 clones, roughly 58% of them singletons. The sequenced sample was PBMCs. These receptors all come from a woman aged 25-40 years in good health and CMV-seropositive. CDR3s include the opening cysteine and the closing phenylalanine or tryptophan. A D gene is named only where the DNA matches it firmly. The size entry is marked missing in some rows and otherwise reads once, few, many or a size class.

d_call j_call v_call clone_size cdr3_aa cdr3_nt
TRBD2 TRBJ2-5 TRBV5-4 - CASSLPGLAGEETQYF TGTGCCAGCAGCCTACCGGGACTAGCGGGCGAGGAGACCCAGTACTTC
- TRBJ2-1 TRBV11-3 - CASSLVQGGIDEQFF TGTGCCAGCAGCTTAGTTCAGGGTGGGATCGATGAGCAGTTCTTC
TRBD2 TRBJ2-3 TRBV27 - CASSELAGGNTDTQYF TGTGCCAGCAGTGAACTAGCGGGGGGGAACACAGATACGCAGTATTTT
TRBD2 TRBJ2-5 TRBV25-1 few CASRARLAGEETQYF TGTGCCAGCAGAGCGAGACTAGCGGGGGAAGAGACCCAGTACTTC
TRBD1 TRBJ1-4 TRBV28 - CASIPGRGQGDTSEKLFF TGTGCCAGCATCCCCGGGAGGGGACAGGGTGATACTAGTGAAAAACTGTTTTTT
- TRBJ1-2 TRBV12-5 - CASGLNSREGYTF TGTGCTAGTGGTTTGAACTCACGGGAAGGCTACACCTTC
- TRBJ1-2 TRBV6-5 - CASSYSSGDRGYGYTF TGTGCCAGCAGTTACTCGTCGGGGGACCGTGGCTATGGCTACACCTTC
- TRBJ1-4 TRBV5-6 - CASSSQTAPNEKLFF TGTGCCAGCAGCTCCCAGACAGCTCCTAATGAAAAACTGTTTTTT
TRBD1 TRBJ1-2 TRBV28 - CASSWGTENYGYTF TGTGCCAGCAGCTGGGGGACAGAGAACTATGGCTACACCTTC
- TRBJ2-1 TRBV30 - CAWNRQMNYNEQFF TGTGCCTGGAATCGACAGATGAACTACAATGAGCAGTTCTTC
- TRBJ2-1 TRBV28 - CASSLMGSSYNEQFF TGTGCCAGCAGTTTAATGGGCTCCTCCTACAATGAGCAGTTCTTC
- TRBJ2-5 TRBV28 - CASSRRYQETQYF TGTGCCAGCAGTCGGAGGTACCAAGAGACCCAGTACTTC
TRBD1 TRBJ1-6 TRBV5-1 - CASSSGQVNSPLHF TGCGCCAGCAGCTCGGGACAGGTTAATTCACCCCTCCACTTT
- TRBJ1-2 TRBV2 - CASSEVPGSYGYTF TGTGCCAGCAGTGAAGTTCCGGGGTCATATGGCTACACCTTC
- TRBJ1-1 TRBV7-6 - CASTQQGNTEAFF TGTGCCAGCACCCAACAGGGGAACACTGAAGCTTTCTTT
- TRBJ1-1 TRBV7-9 - CASSLRQGSTEAFF TGTGCCAGCAGCTTACGTCAGGGGAGTACTGAAGCTTTCTTT
- TRBJ1-1 TRBV5-4 - CASSLASGKLEAFF TGTGCCAGCAGCTTGGCCTCAGGGAAGCTAGAAGCTTTCTTT
- TRBJ1-4 TRBV5-6 - CASSLLTTNEKLFF TGTGCCAGCAGCTTGTTAACAACTAATGAAAAACTGTTTTTT
- TRBJ1-5 TRBV11-2 few CASSRGDIYSNQPQHF TGTGCCAGCAGCCGAGGGGACATCTATAGCAATCAGCCCCAGCATTTT
- TRBJ1-2 TRBV9 few CASSQNTYGYTF TGTGCCAGCAGCCAAAACACGTATGGCTACACCTTC
TRBD1 TRBJ1-2 TRBV7-9 - CASTNGQGARGYTF TGTGCCAGCACCAACGGACAGGGGGCTCGTGGCTACACCTTC
- TRBJ2-5 TRBV29-1 - CSVRQDEETQYF TGCAGCGTCAGACAGGACGAAGAGACCCAGTACTTC
TRBD1 TRBJ1-5 TRBV2 once CASRERTGDSNQPQHF TGTGCCAGCAGAGAGCGGACAGGGGATAGCAATCAGCCCCAGCATTTT
- TRBJ1-2 TRBV29-1 - CSVEDRVTNYGYPF TGCAGCGTCGAAGACAGAGTCACTAACTATGGCTACCCCTTC
- TRBJ2-7 TRBV9 once CASTEPPSRGTRGEQYF TGTGCCAGCACCGAACCCCCCTCGCGGGGGACCAGGGGCGAGCAGTACTTC
- TRBJ1-1 TRBV10-1 - CASTDTEAFF TGCGCCAGCACCGACACTGAAGCTTTCTTT
- TRBJ2-5 TRBV7-9 - CASSSQQETQYF TGTGCCAGCAGCTCACAGCAAGAGACCCAGTACTTC
- TRBJ1-4 TRBV30 - CAWSGQGGEKLFF TGTGCCTGGAGTGGGCAGGGTGGAGAAAAACTGTTTTTT